This TCR beta chain was sequenced during a study of T cell responses to AZD1222 COVID-19 vaccine. This CDR3 spans 15 amino acids. Trimming took off 4 bases at V and 0 bases at J, with 10 bases between the two ends. CDR1 LGHDT and CDR2 YNNKEL come from the germline V gene (reference sequence). TCRdb's table, derived via immunoSEQ multiplex PCR, lists solely in-frame clones and lacks some. The sample carries 140,000 to 150,000 clones, about nine tenths recorded once. Here the sequenced sample was peripheral blood, taken on day 0 of AZD1222 vaccination. The receptor was isolated from an adult in good health. V usage is TRBV3-1 (or the pseudogene TRBV3-2) and J usage is TRBJ1-3; TRBD1 is a possible D gene (5 bases). The CDR3 DNA is TGTGCCAGCAGCCGATCACAGGACTCTGGAAACACCATATATTTT. Amino acid sequence: CASSRSQDSGNTIYF.